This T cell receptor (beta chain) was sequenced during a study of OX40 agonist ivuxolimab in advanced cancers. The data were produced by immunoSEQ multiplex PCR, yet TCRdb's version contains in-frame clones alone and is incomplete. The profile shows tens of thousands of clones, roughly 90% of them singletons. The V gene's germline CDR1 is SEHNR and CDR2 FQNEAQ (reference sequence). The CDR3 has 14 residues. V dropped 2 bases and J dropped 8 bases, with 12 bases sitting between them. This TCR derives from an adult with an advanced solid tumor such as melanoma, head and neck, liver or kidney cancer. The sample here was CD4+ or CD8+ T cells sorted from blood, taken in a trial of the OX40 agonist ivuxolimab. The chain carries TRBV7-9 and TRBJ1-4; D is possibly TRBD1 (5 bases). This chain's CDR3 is CASSLPQAGEKLFF. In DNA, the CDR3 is TGTGCCAGCAGCTTACCCCAGGCAGGGGAAAAACTGTTTTTT.